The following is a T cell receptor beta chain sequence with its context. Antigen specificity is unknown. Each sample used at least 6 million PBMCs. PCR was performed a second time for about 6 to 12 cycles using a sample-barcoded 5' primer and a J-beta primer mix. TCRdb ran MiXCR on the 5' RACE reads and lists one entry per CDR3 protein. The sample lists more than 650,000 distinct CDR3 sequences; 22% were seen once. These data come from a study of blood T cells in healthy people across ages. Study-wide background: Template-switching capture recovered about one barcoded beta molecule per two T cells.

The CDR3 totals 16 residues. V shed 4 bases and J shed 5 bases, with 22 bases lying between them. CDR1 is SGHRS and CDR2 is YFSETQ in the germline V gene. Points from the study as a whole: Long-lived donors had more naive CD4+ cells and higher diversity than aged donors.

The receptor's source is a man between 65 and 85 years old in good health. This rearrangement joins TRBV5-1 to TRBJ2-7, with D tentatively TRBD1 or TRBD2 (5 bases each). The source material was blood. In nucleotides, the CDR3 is TGCGCCAGCAGCACCGACATCGTCGGGGCCGATGACGAGCAGTACTTC. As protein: CASSTDIVGADDEQYF.